These T cell receptor beta chains were read from a single sample in a study of cytomegalovirus exposure and HLA in healthy donors. The method was immunoSEQ multiplex PCR; TCRdb's version includes in-frame clones alone and lacks a portion of them. The sample lists approximately 140,000 clones; 79% were seen once. The sequenced sample was PBMCs. The source of these receptors is a man in his fifties in good health and CMV-seropositive. Each CDR3 is given with its conserved first and last residue. The order of the fields is D gene, V gene, J gene, clone size, CDR3 protein, CDR3 DNA. D genes are given only for firm matches. Expanded clones get a size class; other rows say once, few or many, or leave the size out.

TRBD1	TRBV9	TRBJ1-1	-	CASSWDRNTEAFF	TGTGCCAGCAGCTGGGACAGGAACACTGAAGCTTTCTTT
-	TRBV6-6	TRBJ1-1	-	CASSYSTDGYTEAFF	TGTGCCAGCAGTTACTCGACAGACGGGTATACTGAAGCTTTCTTT
-	TRBV6-5	TRBJ1-4	few	CASGRSRSNEKLFF	TGTGCCAGCGGTCGATCGAGGTCTAATGAAAAACTGTTTTTT
-	TRBV2	TRBJ2-3	-	CASRFSGGTDTQYF	TGTGCCAGCAGGTTCTCAGGGGGCACAGATACGCAGTATTTT
-	TRBV4-1	TRBJ1-2	-	CASSQDLQGNGYTF	TGCGCCAGCAGCCAAGATCTTCAGGGAAATGGCTACACCTTC
TRBD1	TRBV5-1	TRBJ2-1	-	CASSFLGQGGYNEQFF	TGCGCCAGCAGCTTCTTAGGACAGGGTGGATACAATGAGCAGTTCTTC
TRBD2	TRBV28	TRBJ2-1	-	CASSLISGSSYNEQFF	TGTGCCAGCAGTTTGATAAGCGGGAGCTCCTACAATGAGCAGTTCTTC
-	TRBV27	TRBJ1-5	-	CASMRSNQPQHF	TGTGCCAGCATGAGAAGCAATCAGCCCCAGCATTTT
-	TRBV28	TRBJ2-1	-	CASSLRVYNEQFF	TGTGCCAGCAGCCTCAGGGTTTACAATGAGCAGTTCTTC
-	TRBV28	TRBJ1-5	-	CASSTQVWGTSNQPQHF	TGTGCCAGCAGTACCCAGGTGTGGGGCACTAGCAATCAGCCCCAGCATTTT
TRBD1	TRBV19	TRBJ2-2	-	CASRSHTGDTGELFF	TGTGCCAGTAGGTCTCATACAGGGGACACCGGGGAGCTGTTTTTT
TRBD1	TRBV7-9	TRBJ1-3	-	CASSPQGMSGNTIYF	TGTGCCAGCAGCCCACAGGGGATGTCGGGAAACACCATATATTTT